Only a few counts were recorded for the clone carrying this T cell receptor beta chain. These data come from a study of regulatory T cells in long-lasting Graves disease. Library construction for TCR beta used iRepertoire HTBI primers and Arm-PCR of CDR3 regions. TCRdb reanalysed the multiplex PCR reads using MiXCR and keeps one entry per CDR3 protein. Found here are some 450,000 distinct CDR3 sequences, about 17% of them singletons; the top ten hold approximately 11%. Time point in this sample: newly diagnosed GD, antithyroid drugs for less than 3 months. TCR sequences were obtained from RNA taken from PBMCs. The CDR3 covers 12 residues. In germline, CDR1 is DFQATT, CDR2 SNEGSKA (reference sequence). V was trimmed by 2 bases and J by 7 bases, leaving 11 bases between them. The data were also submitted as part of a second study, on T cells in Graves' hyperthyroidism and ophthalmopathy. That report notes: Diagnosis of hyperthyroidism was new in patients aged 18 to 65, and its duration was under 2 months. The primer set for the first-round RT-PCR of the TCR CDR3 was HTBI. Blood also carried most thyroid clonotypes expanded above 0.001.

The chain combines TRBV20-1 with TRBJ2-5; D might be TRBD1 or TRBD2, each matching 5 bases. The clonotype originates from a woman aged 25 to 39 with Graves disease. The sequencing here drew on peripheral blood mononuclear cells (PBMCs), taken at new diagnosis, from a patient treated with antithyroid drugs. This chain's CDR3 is CSARWGRGTQYF. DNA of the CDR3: TGCAGTGCTAGATGGGGACGTGGGACCCAGTACTTC.